This paragraph reports one T cell receptor (beta chain). Its antigen is undetermined. This sample is part of a study of radiation and T cells in renal cell carcinoma. This CDR3 is built from 15 residues. The V end was cut by 2 bases, the J end by 1 base, with 8 bases between. The germline CDR1 and CDR2 sequences are ENHRY and SYGVKD. The time point denotes: blood 4 weeks post-SBRT, at nephrectomy. Treatment reported: 15 Gy SBRT to primary tumor, nephrectomy 4 weeks later. Nephrectomy followed 15 Gy stereotactic body radiation by 4 weeks. After SBRT, blood was collected at 2 and 4 weeks, plus baseline. Study outcomes and limitations: Without pretreatment biopsies, baseline tumor clonotype presence was undetermined. From baseline, blood top tumor clonotypes peaked at 2 weeks post-radiation.

Generated by immunoSEQ multiplex PCR, the TCRdb table keeps only in-frame clones and is missing some. The sample shows about 64,000 clones, roughly 80% of them seen only once. The sequence derives from a man in his 60s with renal cell carcinoma. This sequence joins TRBV10-3 and TRBJ2-2; D call uncertain. Source: blood, taken from a patient whose treatment included radiotherapy and nephrectomy. The CDR3 nucleotides read TGTGCCATCAGTGAGGGGCAGGAGAACACCGGGGAGCTGTTTTTT. It specifies CAISEGQENTGELFF.